The 20 T cell receptor beta chains listed next were all sequenced from one sample in a study of blood T cell repertoires in COVID-19. Clones were sequenced by immunoSEQ multiplex PCR, and TCRdb holds only the in-frame ones, with some missing. The table shows over 120,000 clones, with more than 65% occurring only once. Sequencing was performed on peripheral blood. All receptors derive from a woman aged 60 to 75 with acute or convalescent COVID-19.

This clone was recorded a few times. The rearrangement uses TRBV29-1 and TRBJ1-2; possibly TRBD1 for D (6 bases). V was trimmed by 7 bases and J by 3 bases, leaving 12 bases between them. This CDR3 is built from 12 residues. CDR1 SQVTM and CDR2 ANQGSEA come from the germline V gene. In DNA, the CDR3 is TGCAGCGCAACAGGGATACACTATGGCTACACCTTC. It is translated as CSATGIHYGYTF.

The chain carries TRBV11-2 and TRBJ2-1; 7 nucleotides match TRBD2. Per germline, CDR1 SGHAT and CDR2 FQNNGV. This CDR3 contains 15 residues. V lost 4 bases, J lost 9 bases, and 12 bases stayed unmatched. The CDR3 bases are TGTGCCAGCAGCTCGTTAATAAGTGGGGGGGGTGAGCAGTTCTTC. Its protein product is CASSSLISGGGEQFF.

The V call is TRBV5-1, the J call TRBJ2-1; maybe TRBD2 (6 bases). Per the germline V gene, CDR1 is SGHRS and CDR2 is YFSETQ. The V gene lost 5 bases and the J gene lost 0 bases, with 12 bases spanning the gap. The CDR3 is made up of 15 amino acids. In DNA, the CDR3 is TGCGCCAGCAGTAGGGACGGGAGCTCCTACAATGAGCAGTTCTTC. It yields the protein CASSRDGSSYNEQFF.

V usage is TRBV27 and J usage is TRBJ1-5, with 8 nucleotides matching TRBD1. The V segment lost 4 bases and the J segment 3 bases; nucleotides outside the gene matches: 8. CDR1 MNHEY and CDR2 SMNVEV come from the germline V gene (reference sequence). The CDR3 is 16 residues long. CDR3 bases: TGTGCCAGCAGTTCACTGACAGGGGTAATCAATCAGCCCCAGCATTTT. Its translation is CASSSLTGVINQPQHF.

The V call is TRBV4-1, the J call TRBJ2-7, with TRBD1 matching over 10 bases. The germline V gene has CDR1 MGHRA and CDR2 YSYEKL. The CDR3 has 14 amino acids. V gave up 1 base and J gave up 6 bases; unmatched junction bases: 3. The CDR3 DNA reads as TGCGCCAGCAGCCAAGGGACAGGGGGGGCCGAGCAGTACTTC. Its protein product is CASSQGTGGAEQYF.

This CDR3 is CASSDRGPKTEAFF. DNA of the CDR3: TGTGCCAGCAGTGACAGGGGCCCTAAGACTGAAGCTTTCTTT. J is TRBJ1-1 and V is TRBV25-1; a possible D gene is TRBD1 (6 bases). Germline values: CDR1 MGHDK, CDR2 SYGVNS. Trimming took 3 bases from V and 5 from J, leaving 13 bases between them. This CDR3 spans 14 amino acids.

This clone came up once. This chain connects TRBV6-5 to TRBJ1-1, with D perhaps matching TRBD1 (5 bases). This CDR3 is 14 amino acids long. Trimming shortened V by 0 bases and J by 4 bases, and 9 bases separated the two germline ends. Germline V gene lookup returns CDR1 MNHEY and CDR2 SVGAGI. CDR3 in amino acids: CASSYSLDTTEAFF. CDR3 DNA sequence: TGTGCCAGCAGTTACTCGCTGGACACCACTGAAGCTTTCTTT.

To note about this clone: Other DNA sequences from this sample encode an identical CDR3 as well. V usage is TRBV28 and J usage is TRBJ2-5; D is perhaps TRBD1 (6 bases). Germline V gene data show CDR1 as MDHEN and CDR2 as SYDVKM. Trimming removed 5 bases from V and 5 bases from J, with 12 bases in between. The CDR3 extends over 13 amino acids. The CDR3 nucleotides read TGTGCCAGCAGTCCCGGGACACGGGAGACCCAGTACTTC. This sequence encodes CASSPGTRETQYF.

This clone was seen a few times. The chain joins TRBV28 to TRBJ2-7; unclear D gene. CDR1 MDHEN and CDR2 SYDVKM come from the germline V gene. The CDR3 is made up of 14 amino acids. V gave up 2 bases and J gave up 6 bases, with 14 bases separating them. DNA for the CDR3: TGTGCCAGCAGTTTAAATACCGGGTCGCGCGAGCAGTACTTC. Amino acid sequence: CASSLNTGSREQYF.

This clone occurred many times. Other nucleotide sequences from this sample produce the same CDR3. V gene TRBV3-1 (or the pseudogene TRBV3-2) combines with J gene TRBJ1-1; D possibly corresponds to TRBD1 (6 bases). Germline-derived CDR1 and CDR2 are LGHDT and YNNKEL (reference sequence). Trimming left V 2 bases short and J 1 base short, with 8 bases between. The CDR3 runs to 14 residues. The CDR3 region has the DNA TGTGCCAGCAGCCAACTACAGGGGAACACTGAAGCTTTCTTT. It yields the protein CASSQLQGNTEAFF.

V is TRBV25-1 and J is TRBJ1-3; D possibly corresponds to TRBD1 (5 bases). Trimming removed 6 bases from V and 0 bases from J, with 12 bases in between. This CDR3 spans 15 amino acids. Per the germline V gene, CDR1 is MGHDK and CDR2 is SYGVNS. The CDR3 DNA follows: TGTGCCAGCAGGGACCAGGGAATCTCTGGAAACACCATATATTTT. It yields the protein CASRDQGISGNTIYF.

V gene TRBV28 combines with J gene TRBJ2-1; 14 nucleotides agree with TRBD2. Per germline, CDR1 MDHEN and CDR2 SYDVKM. This CDR3 is built from 16 residues. Trimming took 6 bases from V and 9 from J; bases not matched to a gene: 10. The CDR3 here is CASSPRRLAGGSEQFF. The CDR3 bases are TGTGCCAGCAGCCCACGCAGACTAGCGGGAGGGAGTGAGCAGTTCTTC. The full variable domain, completed using reference TRBV28 and TRBJ2-1, is DVKVTQSSRYLVKRTGEKVFLECVQDMDHENMFWYRQDPGLGLRLIYFSYDVKMKEKGDIPEGYSVSREKKERFSLILESASTNQTSMYLCASSPRRLAGGSEQFFGPGTRLTVL.

The rearrangement uses TRBV4-1 and TRBJ2-7; TRBD2 matches at 8 bases. Per germline, CDR1 MGHRA and CDR2 YSYEKL. The CDR3 contains 13 residues. V lost 4 bases and J lost 3; bases outside the gene matches: 2. The CDR3 DNA reads as TGCGCCAGCAGCCTAGCGGGGAGCTACGAGCAGTACTTC. As protein: CASSLAGSYEQYF.

The gene calls are TRBV19 and TRBJ1-2, with D perhaps matching TRBD1 (6 bases). V lost 8 bases, J lost 6 bases, and 16 bases lay in between. Per germline, CDR1 LNHDA and CDR2 SQIVND (reference sequence). This CDR3 region has 13 residues. The CDR3 DNA reads TGTGCCAGTGGAGCTCAGGGGACCAATGGCTACACCTTC. This gives the protein CASGAQGTNGYTF.

The chain has TRBV5-5 and TRBJ2-4; TRBD1 agrees at 8 bases. Germline V gene sequence: CDR1 SGHKS, CDR2 YYEKEE (reference sequence). CDR3 size: 14 residues. V was pared by 2 bases and J by 6 bases, with 4 bases of the junction left unmatched. CDR3 nucleotides: TGTGCCAGCAGCTTCGCCGGGACAGGAAACATTCAGTACTTC. This translates into CASSFAGTGNIQYF. Filled out from reference TRBV5-5 and TRBJ2-4, the complete variable domain reads DAGVTQSPTHLIKTRGQQVTLRCSPISGHKSVSWYQQVLGQGPQFIFQYYEKEERGRGNFPDRFSARQFPNYSSELNVNALLLGDSALYLCASSFAGTGNIQYFGAGTRLSVL.

This chain connects TRBV7-2 to TRBJ2-5; a possible D gene is TRBD2 (6 bases). The CDR3 runs to 14 residues. Trimming removed 6 bases at V and 1 base at J, with 12 bases between. Germline assignment: CDR1 SGHTA and CDR2 FQGNSA. The CDR3 sequence: CASSSRAGQETQYF. The CDR3 nucleotides are TGTGCCAGCAGTTCTAGAGCGGGCCAAGAGACCCAGTACTTC. Using reference TRBV7-2 and TRBJ2-5 for the parts outside the CDR3, the full variable domain is GAGVSQSPSNKVTEKGKDVELRCDPISGHTALYWYRQSLGQGLEFLIYFQGNSAPDKSGLPSDRFSAERTGGSVSTLTIQRTQQEDSAVYLCASSSRAGQETQYFGPGTRLLVL.

The chain joins TRBV30 to TRBJ1-5; D may be TRBD1 (5 bases). Germline CDR1 is GTSNPN and CDR2 is SVGIG (reference sequence). This CDR3 has 12 residues. The CDR3, as DNA: TGTGCAACAGGTTATAGCAATCAGCCCCAGCATTTT. Amino acids: CATGYSNQPQHF.

This clone was recorded once. The chain recombines TRBV4-3 with TRBJ2-2; the D gene is possibly TRBD1 (6 bases). Per germline, CDR1 LGHNA and CDR2 YSLEER. This CDR3 is built from 14 residues. The V end was cut by 4 bases, the J end by 5 bases, with 11 bases between. CDR3 nucleotide sequence: TGCGCCAGCAGCCGGGGGCGGAGTACCGGGGAGCTGTTTTTT. Its translation is CASSRGRSTGELFF.

The chain employs TRBV15 and TRBJ1-1; no firm D call. The CDR3 has 14 amino acids. Germline V gene sequence: CDR1 LNHNV, CDR2 YYDKDF (reference sequence). V was trimmed by 1 base and J by 5 bases, leaving 11 bases between them. The CDR3 protein is CATSRGEVVTEAFF. The CDR3 DNA reads TGTGCCACCAGCAGAGGGGAGGTGGTGACTGAAGCTTTCTTT.

J is TRBJ2-7 and V is TRBV28, with TRBD1 matching 7 bases. Trimming took 3 bases from V and 1 from J; bases not matched to a gene: 9. Germline loops: CDR1 MDHEN, CDR2 SYDVKM. This CDR3 region has 16 residues. DNA for the CDR3: TGTGCCAGCAGTTTTCCGACAGGGAGAGTTTCCTACGAGCAGTACTTC. As protein: CASSFPTGRVSYEQYF.